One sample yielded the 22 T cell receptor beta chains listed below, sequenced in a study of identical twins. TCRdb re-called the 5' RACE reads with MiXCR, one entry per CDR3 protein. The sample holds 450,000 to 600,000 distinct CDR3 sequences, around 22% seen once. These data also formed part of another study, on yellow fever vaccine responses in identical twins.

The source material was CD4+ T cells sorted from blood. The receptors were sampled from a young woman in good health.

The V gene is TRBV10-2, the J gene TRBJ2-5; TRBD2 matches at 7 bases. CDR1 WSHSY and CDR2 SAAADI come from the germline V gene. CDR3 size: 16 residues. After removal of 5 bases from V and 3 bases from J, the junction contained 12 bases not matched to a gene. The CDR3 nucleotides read TGCGCCAGCAGTTCAACTCGACTAGCCGGAGAAGAGACCCAGTACTTC. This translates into CASSSTRLAGEETQYF.

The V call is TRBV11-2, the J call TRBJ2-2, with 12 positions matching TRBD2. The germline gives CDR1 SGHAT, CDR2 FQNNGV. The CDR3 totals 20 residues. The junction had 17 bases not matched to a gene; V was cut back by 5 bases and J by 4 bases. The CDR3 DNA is TGTGCCAGCAGCCCCCGACTAGCGGGGGTGCCCATTGAGGGCACCGGGGAGCTGTTTTTT. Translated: CASSPRLAGVPIEGTGELFF. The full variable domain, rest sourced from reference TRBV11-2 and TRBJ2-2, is EAGVAQSPRYKIIEKRQSVAFWCNPISGHATLYWYQQILGQGPKLLIQFQNNGVVDDSQLPKDRFSAERLKGVDSTLKIQPAKLEDSAVYLCASSPRLAGVPIEGTGELFFGEGSRLTVL.

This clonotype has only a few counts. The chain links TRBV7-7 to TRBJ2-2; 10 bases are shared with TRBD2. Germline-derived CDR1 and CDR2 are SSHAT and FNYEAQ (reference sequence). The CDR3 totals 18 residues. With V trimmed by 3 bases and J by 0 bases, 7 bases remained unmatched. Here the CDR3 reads CASSFGLAGAANTGELFF. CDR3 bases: TGTGCCAGCAGCTTTGGGCTAGCGGGAGCCGCGAACACCGGGGAGCTGTTTTTT.

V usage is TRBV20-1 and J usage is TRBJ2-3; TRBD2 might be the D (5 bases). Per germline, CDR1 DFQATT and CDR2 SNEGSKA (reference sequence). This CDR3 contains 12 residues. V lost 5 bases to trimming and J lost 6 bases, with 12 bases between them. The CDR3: CSAPGPGDTQYF. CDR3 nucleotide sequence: TGCAGTGCTCCTGGACCGGGGGATACGCAGTATTTT.

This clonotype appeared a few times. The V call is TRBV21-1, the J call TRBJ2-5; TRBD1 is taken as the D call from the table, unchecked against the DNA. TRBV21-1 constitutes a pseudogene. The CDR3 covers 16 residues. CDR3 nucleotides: TGTGCCAGCAGCAAAGGGGACCGCGGGGTCCGGGAGACCCAGTACTTC. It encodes CASSKGDRGVRETQYF.

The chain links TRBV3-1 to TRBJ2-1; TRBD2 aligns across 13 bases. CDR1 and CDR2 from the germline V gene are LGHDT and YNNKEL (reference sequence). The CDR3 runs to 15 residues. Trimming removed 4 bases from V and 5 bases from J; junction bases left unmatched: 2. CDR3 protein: CASSLTSGGDNEQFF. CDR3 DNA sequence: TGTGCCAGCAGCCTTACTAGCGGGGGGGACAATGAGCAGTTCTTC.

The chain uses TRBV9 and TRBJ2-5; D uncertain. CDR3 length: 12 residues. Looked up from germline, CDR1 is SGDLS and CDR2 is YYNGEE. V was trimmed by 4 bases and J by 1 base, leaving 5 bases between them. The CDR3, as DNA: TGTGCCAGCAGCTCCATCCAAGAGACCCAGTACTTC. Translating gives CASSSIQETQYF.

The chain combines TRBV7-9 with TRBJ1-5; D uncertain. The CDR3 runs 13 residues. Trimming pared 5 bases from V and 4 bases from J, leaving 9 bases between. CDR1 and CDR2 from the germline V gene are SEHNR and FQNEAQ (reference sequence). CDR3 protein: CASSLWGNQPQHF. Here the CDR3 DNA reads TGTGCCAGCAGCCTGTGGGGAAATCAGCCCCAGCATTTT.

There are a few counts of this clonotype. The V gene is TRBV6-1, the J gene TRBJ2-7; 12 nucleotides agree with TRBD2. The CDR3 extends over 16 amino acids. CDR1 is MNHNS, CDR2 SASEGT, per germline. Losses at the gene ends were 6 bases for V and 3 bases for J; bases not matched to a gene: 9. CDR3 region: CASSLRRTSGNYEQYF. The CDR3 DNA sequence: TGTGCCAGCAGCCTACGTCGGACTAGCGGGAACTACGAGCAGTACTTC.

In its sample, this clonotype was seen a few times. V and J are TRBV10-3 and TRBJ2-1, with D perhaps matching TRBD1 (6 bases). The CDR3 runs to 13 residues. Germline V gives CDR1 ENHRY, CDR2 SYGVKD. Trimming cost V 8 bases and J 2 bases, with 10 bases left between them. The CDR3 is CAIGRGTYNEQFF. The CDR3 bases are TGTGCCATCGGCAGGGGCACCTACAATGAGCAGTTCTTC.

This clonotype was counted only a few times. The CDR3 nucleotides are TGCAGTGTACGATTCGGGAACACTGAAGCTTTCTTT. It encodes CSVRFGNTEAFF. The genes are TRBV20-1 and TRBJ1-1; D unclear. The V end was cut by 7 bases, the J end by 1 base, with 10 bases between. This CDR3 is 12 amino acids long. The germline CDR1 and CDR2 sequences are DFQATT and SNEGSKA (reference sequence).

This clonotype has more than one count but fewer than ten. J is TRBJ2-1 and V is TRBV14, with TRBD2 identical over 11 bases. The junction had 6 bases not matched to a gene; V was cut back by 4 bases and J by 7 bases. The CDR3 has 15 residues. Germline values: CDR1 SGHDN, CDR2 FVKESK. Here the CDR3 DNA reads TGTGCCAGCAGCCCAACCTGGACTAGCGGGAATGAGCAGTTCTTC. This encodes CASSPTWTSGNEQFF.

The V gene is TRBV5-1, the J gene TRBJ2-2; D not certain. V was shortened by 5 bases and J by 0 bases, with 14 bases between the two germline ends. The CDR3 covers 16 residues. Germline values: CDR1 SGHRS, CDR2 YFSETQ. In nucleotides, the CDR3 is TGCGCCAGCAGTCCCCCACCCCCCACGAACACCGGGGAGCTGTTTTTT. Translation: CASSPPPPTNTGELFF.

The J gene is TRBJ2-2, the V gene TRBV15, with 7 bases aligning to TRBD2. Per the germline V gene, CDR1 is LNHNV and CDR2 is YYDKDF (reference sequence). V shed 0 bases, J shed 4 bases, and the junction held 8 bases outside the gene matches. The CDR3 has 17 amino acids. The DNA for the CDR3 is TGTGCCACCAGCAGAGATCTGGACGGGAGGACCACCGGGGAGCTGTTTTTT. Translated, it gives CATSRDLDGRTTGELFF.

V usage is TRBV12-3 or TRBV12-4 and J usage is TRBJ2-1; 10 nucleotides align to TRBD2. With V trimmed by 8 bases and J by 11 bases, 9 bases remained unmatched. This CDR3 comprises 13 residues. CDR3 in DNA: TGTGCCAGCGGGGCTAGCGGGAGCTTTAAGCAGTTCTTC. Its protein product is CASGASGSFKQFF.

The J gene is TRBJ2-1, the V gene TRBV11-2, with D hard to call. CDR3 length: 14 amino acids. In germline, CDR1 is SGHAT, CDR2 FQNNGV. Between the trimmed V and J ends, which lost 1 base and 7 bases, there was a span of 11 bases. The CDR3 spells CASSLVVLGNEQFF. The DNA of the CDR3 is TGTGCCAGCAGCTTAGTCGTCCTTGGGAATGAGCAGTTCTTC.

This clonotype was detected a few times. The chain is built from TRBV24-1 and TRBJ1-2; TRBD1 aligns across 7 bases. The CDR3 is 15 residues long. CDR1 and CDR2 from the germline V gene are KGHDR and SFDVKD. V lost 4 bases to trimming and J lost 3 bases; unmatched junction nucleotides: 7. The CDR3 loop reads CATSDPSGTDYGYTF. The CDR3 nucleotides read TGTGCCACCAGTGACCCGTCCGGGACAGACTATGGCTACACCTTC.

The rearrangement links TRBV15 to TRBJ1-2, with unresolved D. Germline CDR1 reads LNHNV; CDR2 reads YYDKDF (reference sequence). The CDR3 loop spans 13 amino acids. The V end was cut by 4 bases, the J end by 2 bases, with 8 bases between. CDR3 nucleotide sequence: TGTGCCACCAGCAAAAGACAAAACTATGGCTACACCTTC. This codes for CATSKRQNYGYTF.

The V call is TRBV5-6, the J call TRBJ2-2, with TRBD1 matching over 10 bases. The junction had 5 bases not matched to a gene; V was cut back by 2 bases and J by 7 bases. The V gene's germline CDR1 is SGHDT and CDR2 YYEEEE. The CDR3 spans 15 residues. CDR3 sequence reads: CASSFRGQGIGELFF. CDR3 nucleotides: TGTGCCAGCAGCTTTAGGGGACAGGGGATCGGGGAGCTGTTTTTT.

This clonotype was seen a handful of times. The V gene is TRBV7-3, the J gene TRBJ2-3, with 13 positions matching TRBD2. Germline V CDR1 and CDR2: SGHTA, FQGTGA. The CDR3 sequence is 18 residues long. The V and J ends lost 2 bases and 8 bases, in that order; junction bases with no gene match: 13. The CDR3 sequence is CASSLPPRTSGSFGTQYF. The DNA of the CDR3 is TGTGCCAGCAGCTTACCCCCCCGGACTAGCGGGAGTTTCGGTACGCAGTATTTT.

CDR3 nucleotide sequence: TGTGCCAGCACCAGAGGCCTAGCGGGAGTCAGTGAGCAGTTCTTC. It specifies CASTRGLAGVSEQFF. The chain couples TRBV27 to TRBJ2-1; 10 nucleotides line up with TRBD2. The CDR3 sequence is 15 residues long. Germline loops: CDR1 MNHEY, CDR2 SMNVEV (reference sequence). V lost 7 bases, J lost 9 bases, and 12 bases stayed unmatched.

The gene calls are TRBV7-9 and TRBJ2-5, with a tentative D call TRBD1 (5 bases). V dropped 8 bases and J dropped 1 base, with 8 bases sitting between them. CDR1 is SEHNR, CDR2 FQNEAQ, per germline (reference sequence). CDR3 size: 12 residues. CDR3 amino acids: CASGAAQETQYF. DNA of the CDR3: TGTGCCAGCGGGGCAGCCCAAGAGACCCAGTACTTC.